This TCR beta chain comes out of a study of blood T cell repertoires in COVID-19 (dated by TCRdb to about 2020). For context, the study as a whole: Collaborator samples came from the United States, Italy and Spain and covered acute and convalescent phases of COVID-19. The material from the prospective study consisted of cDNA or gDNA derived from T cells, B-cell-depleted T cells, or PBMCs. The dataset comprised deeply sampled blood TCRbeta repertoires from subjects exposed to, actively infected with, or recovered from COVID-19. A freely available public database, intended as a resource for researchers studying the immune response to SARS-CoV-2, is where the repertoires were released. The samples were drawn from two sources: the first 160 participants of the ongoing ImmuneRACE study, and 1,000 to 1,500 subjects contributed by 6 global collaborators. Nearly every sample came with metadata listing a de-identified subject ID, COVID-19 status, age in years and sex. Where HLA class I and class II types were available, the types were taken from metadata supplied by the sample provider, not from assay-based typing.

CDR1 and CDR2, looked up from the germline V gene, are SNHLY and FYNNEI. Its CDR3 holds 16 amino acids, cysteine through phenylalanine. The entry retains the CDR3 DNA only, 48 bases that are in frame from base 1. The junction shows trimming of 2 bases on V and 0 bases on J, plus 12 bases between the germline ends. TCRbeta CDR3 regions were amplified from genomic DNA by means of the immunoSEQ Assay, a bias-controlled multiplex PCR. The study's processing was this. The number of nucleated cells in each sample was estimated from the amplification of reference gene primers within the assay. To quantify the absolute abundance of each unique TCRbeta CDR3 rearrangement, sequence reads were collapsed and filtered. Productive Simpson clonality was computed per sample as the square root of Simpson's diversity index over productive rearrangements. TCRdb obtained this table from immuneACCESS and retained in-frame rearrangements with V and J assigned. These tables miss some clones; where compared with another copy, unresolved V genes account for less than half of the shortfall, and the remainder is unexplained. V, J and clone size reflect that table, while D and trimming were determined from the DNA. In all, the sample holds about 140,000 clones, and over 60% of those were seen once. The ten largest clones take up 16% of the sample.

Whole blood was collected in K2EDTA tubes by collaborating institutions according to the institutions' own protocols. For TCRbeta analysis, collaborator samples were shipped as frozen whole blood, as isolated PBMCs, or as DNA extracted from either sample type. The paper's findings and limits, for the study overall: How much clinical and demographic metadata was included differed by source and by participant, and the metadata was provided uncurated.

On this clone itself: This clone's antigen is unknown. The sample holds no much larger clone one base away, and base qualities are not on file.

Recombination linked TRBV2 to TRBJ2-3, and the D gene may be TRBD2, 6 bases matching. The specimen sequenced was peripheral blood. The clonotype was recovered from a man in his fifties or sixties with acute or convalescent COVID-19. The CDR3 region has the sequence CASSEWGGASTDTQYF. The DNA reads TGTGCCAGCAGTGAATGGGGCGGGGCTAGCACAGATACGCAGTATTTT.